These 26 T cell receptor beta chains share one sample of origin, sequenced in a study of T cell changes during pregnancy in multiple sclerosis. Generated by immunoSEQ multiplex PCR, the TCRdb table keeps only in-frame clones and is missing some. The table shows 45,000 to 60,000 clones, with 75% to 95% occurring only once. Sequencing used peripheral blood, obtained after pregnancy. All receptors come from a female donor in good health, enrolled as a control in a pregnancy study.

The J gene is TRBJ1-2, the V gene TRBV28, with D possibly being TRBD1 (5 bases). Germline V gene data show CDR1 as MDHEN and CDR2 as SYDVKM. V gave up 11 bases and J gave up 8 bases, with 24 bases separating them. This CDR3 has 14 residues. The CDR3 coding sequence is TGTGCCTGCCTGCGGGGGGGGACGAATGTGGGCTACACCTTC. It encodes CACLRGGTNVGYTF.

The CDR3 loop reads CASSLRGQGWSTEAFF. The CDR3 nucleotides are TGTGCCAGCAGCTTAAGAGGACAGGGATGGTCCACTGAAGCTTTCTTT. This chain joins TRBV7-2 and TRBJ1-1; 8 bases map to TRBD1. The junction had 9 bases not matched to a gene; V was cut back by 2 bases and J by 4 bases. This CDR3 is 16 amino acids long. Germline CDR1 SGHTA, CDR2 FQGNSA.

The V gene is TRBV4-3, the J gene TRBJ2-3, with 7 bases that match TRBD2. J lost 4 bases, V lost 0 bases, and 10 bases had no gene match. Germline CDR1 is LGHNA and CDR2 is YSLEER. This CDR3 has 17 residues. The CDR3 nucleotides are TGCGCCAGCAGCCAAGATCGGCCCCGGCTAGCGGCAGATACGCAGTATTTT. Protein sequence: CASSQDRPRLAADTQYF.

This chain uses TRBV6-5 with TRBJ2-1; 7 nucleotides match TRBD2. The CDR3 is 15 residues long. CDR1 and CDR2 (germline): MNHEY, SVGAGI. V gave up 7 bases and J gave up 1 base; unmatched junction bases: 7. The CDR3 is CASTKAGWSYNEQFF. Here the CDR3 DNA reads TGTGCCAGCACCAAAGCGGGATGGTCCTACAATGAGCAGTTCTTC.

The chain uses TRBV7-2 and TRBJ2-7; 11 bases fit TRBD2. Losses at the gene ends were 0 bases for V and 5 bases for J; bases not matched to a gene: 9. Germline CDR1 SGHTA, CDR2 FQGNSA. CDR3 size: 17 residues. The CDR3 spells CASSLALLAGGPNEQYF. In nucleotides, the CDR3 is TGTGCCAGCAGCTTAGCGTTGTTAGCGGGGGGGCCCAACGAGCAGTACTTC.

In its sample, this clone was seen a few times. The chain couples TRBV6-1 to TRBJ1-2; 7 bases are shared with TRBD1. The V and J ends lost 7 bases and 3 bases, in that order; junction bases with no gene match: 8. The CDR3 covers 14 residues. CDR1 and CDR2 (germline): MNHNS, SASEGT. The CDR3 DNA is TGTGCCAGCAACTTAGGGGGCTTGTACTATGGCTACACCTTC. Translated, it gives CASNLGGLYYGYTF.

This sequence joins TRBV7-6 and TRBJ1-2; the match to TRBD1 covers 9 bases. In germline, CDR1 is SGHVS, CDR2 FNYEAQ. The junction had 8 bases not matched to a gene; V was cut back by 2 bases and J by 7 bases. The CDR3 is made up of 15 amino acids. The chain's CDR3 is CASSLYRTGDSGYTF. The CDR3 DNA is TGTGCCAGCAGCTTATATAGGACAGGGGATTCTGGCTACACCTTC.

The chain couples TRBV9 to TRBJ1-6, with TRBD1 identical over 7 bases. The CDR3 has 17 residues. The germline CDR1 and CDR2 sequences are SGDLS and YYNGEE. The junction had 7 bases not matched to a gene; V was cut back by 4 bases and J by 0 bases. CDR3: CASSLEGASSYNSPLHF. CDR3 nucleotides: TGTGCCAGCAGCCTCGAGGGGGCTAGCTCCTATAATTCACCCCTCCACTTT.

The rearrangement links TRBV14 to TRBJ2-1; the D gene is possibly TRBD1 (5 bases). With 5 bases removed from V and 8 bases from J, the gap between germline ends came to 10 bases. This CDR3 has 12 residues. Germline assignment: CDR1 SGHDN and CDR2 FVKESK. CDR3 sequence reads: CASSKGLDEQFF. The DNA for the CDR3 is TGTGCCAGCAGCAAGGGGCTAGATGAGCAGTTCTTC.

This clone has a handful of counts. The chain couples TRBV19 to TRBJ1-1; possibly TRBD1 for D (5 bases). The CDR3 runs to 13 residues. V lost 8 bases and J lost 3, with 13 bases in between. Germline CDR1 and CDR2: LNHDA and SQIVND (reference sequence). CDR3 region: CASLQGLYTEAFF. The CDR3 DNA sequence: TGTGCCAGTCTTCAGGGTTTGTACACTGAAGCTTTCTTT.

The chain recombines TRBV9 with TRBJ2-6; weak D call: TRBD2 (5 bases). V dropped 4 bases and J dropped 2 bases, with 13 bases sitting between them. The CDR3 sequence is 16 residues long. From germline, CDR1 is SGDLS and CDR2 YYNGEE. The DNA for the CDR3 is TGTGCCAGCAGCTTCGCGAGCGGAGCTGGGGCCAACGTCCTGACTTTC. Amino acid sequence: CASSFASGAGANVLTF.

The gene calls are TRBV4-1 and TRBJ1-2; D is ambiguous. Germline lookup yields CDR1 MGHRA and CDR2 YSYEKL. Trimming removed 1 base at V and 4 bases at J, with 13 bases between. CDR3 size: 15 residues. The CDR3 is CASSQGSGVIYGYTF. In nucleotides, the CDR3 is TGCGCCAGCAGCCAAGGGTCCGGGGTTATCTATGGCTACACCTTC.

The rearrangement uses TRBV4-1 and TRBJ2-5; 8 bases match TRBD1. Germline-derived CDR1 and CDR2 are MGHRA and YSYEKL. This CDR3 comprises 16 residues. V trimming: 4 bases; J trimming: 5 bases; junction bases outside the gene matches: 12. The CDR3 bases are TGCGCCAGCAGCCTCCGACGGGACAGGAATTGGGAGACCCAGTACTTC. Translating gives CASSLRRDRNWETQYF.

The chain employs TRBV2 and TRBJ2-3; TRBD2 matches 8 bases. The trim removed 8 bases at V and 4 bases at J, leaving 8 bases unmatched. Looked up from germline, CDR1 is SNHLY and CDR2 is FYNNEI. The CDR3 sequence is 14 residues long. CDR3 coding DNA: TGTGCCAGCGGAGGACTAGCTTACTCAGATACGCAGTATTTT. Translating it yields CASGGLAYSDTQYF.

The V gene is TRBV29-1, the J gene TRBJ1-1; 10 bases line up with TRBD1. The length of the CDR3 is 13 residues. With 7 bases clipped from V and 6 bases from J, the junction kept 8 bases outside the gene matches. The germline gives CDR1 SQVTM, CDR2 ANQGSEA. The CDR3 loop reads CSGKDRGTAEAFF. CDR3 DNA sequence: TGCAGCGGGAAGGACAGGGGGACCGCTGAAGCTTTCTTT.

The rearrangement joins TRBV7-2 to TRBJ2-4, with a weak D call TRBD2 (5 bases). V was pared by 3 bases and J by 0 bases, with 9 bases between. This CDR3 has 15 amino acids. Germline values: CDR1 SGHTA, CDR2 FQGNSA. CDR3 in amino acids: CASSLDWGAKNIQYF. DNA for the CDR3: TGTGCCAGCAGCTTGGACTGGGGAGCCAAAAACATTCAGTACTTC.

The chain couples TRBV7-2 to TRBJ1-2; 8 nucleotides agree with TRBD1. V gave up 3 bases and J gave up 2 bases; unmatched junction bases: 5. Germline V gene sequence: CDR1 SGHTA, CDR2 FQGNSA. CDR3 length: 15 amino acids. The CDR3 here is CASSFVRGLNYGYTF. The CDR3 region has the DNA TGTGCCAGCAGCTTCGTCAGGGGGCTAAACTATGGCTACACCTTC. The full variable domain, with the rest looked up from reference TRBV7-2 and TRBJ1-2, is GAGVSQSPSNKVTEKGKDVELRCDPISGHTALYWYRQSLGQGLEFLIYFQGNSAPDKSGLPSDRFSAERTGGSVSTLTIQRTQQEDSAVYLCASSFVRGLNYGYTFGSGTRLTVV.

The gene calls are TRBV4-3 and TRBJ1-5; unclear D gene. Trimming left V 0 bases short and J 0 bases short, with 12 bases between. The CDR3 sequence is 17 residues long. CDR1 is LGHNA, CDR2 YSLEER, per germline. The CDR3 sequence: CASSQDSVLYSNQPQHF. The CDR3, as DNA: TGCGCCAGCAGCCAAGATTCCGTACTCTATAGCAATCAGCCCCAGCATTTT.

The rearrangement uses TRBV2 and TRBJ2-7; 12 positions match TRBD2. Germline CDR1 is SNHLY and CDR2 is FYNNEI. This CDR3 is 16 amino acids long. With 0 bases clipped from V and 2 bases from J, the junction kept 2 bases outside the gene matches. The CDR3 DNA follows: TGTGCCAGCAGTGAAGCGTCTAGCGGGAGGGCCTACGAGCAGTACTTC. It codes for CASSEASSGRAYEQYF.

The rearrangement joins TRBV19 to TRBJ1-2, with no clear D. CDR3 length: 15 residues. From germline, CDR1 is LNHDA and CDR2 SQIVND (reference sequence). Trimming left V 3 bases short and J 8 bases short, with 19 bases between. The CDR3, as DNA: TGTGCCAGTAGTATCAGTTGGCAACCTGGTAGCGGCTACACCTTC. Translating gives CASSISWQPGSGYTF.

The chain links TRBV7-9 to TRBJ2-7, with D possibly TRBD1 on 5 matching bases. Germline V gene sequence: CDR1 SEHNR, CDR2 FQNEAQ (reference sequence). V shed 8 bases and J shed 0 bases, with 17 bases lying between them. The CDR3 sequence is 15 residues long. This chain's CDR3 is CASGAIGAYSYEQYF. The CDR3 nucleotides read TGTGCCAGCGGGGCAATCGGAGCTTACTCCTACGAGCAGTACTTC.

V is TRBV28 and J is TRBJ1-3; D call uncertain. The CDR3 extends over 16 amino acids. CDR1 and CDR2 (germline): MDHEN, SYDVKM. V was pared by 9 bases and J by 3 bases, with 21 bases between. The CDR3 DNA follows: TGTGCCAGTTCGCGGGCCCTCTCACTGTTTGGAAACACCATATATTTT. It codes for CASSRALSLFGNTIYF.

The CDR3 coding sequence is TGTGCCAGCAACCTTAGGGGCAGGGGCAATGGCTACACCTTC. It yields the protein CASNLRGRGNGYTF. The chain has TRBV7-2 and TRBJ1-2, with D tentatively TRBD1 (6 bases). Trimming cost V 7 bases and J 6 bases, with 18 bases left between them. Germline CDR1 SGHTA, CDR2 FQGNSA. The CDR3 spans 14 residues. Based on the CDR3 plus reference TRBV7-2 and TRBJ1-2, the full variable domain is GAGVSQSPSNKVTEKGKDVELRCDPISGHTALYWYRQSLGQGLEFLIYFQGNSAPDKSGLPSDRFSAERTGGSVSTLTIQRTQQEDSAVYLCASNLRGRGNGYTFGSGTRLTVV.

The chain carries TRBV4-3 and TRBJ1-1, with D perhaps matching TRBD1 (5 bases). CDR1 and CDR2 (germline): LGHNA, YSLEER. CDR3 size: 16 residues. The germline V and J ends were trimmed by 3 bases and 1 base, with 15 bases remaining between them. The CDR3 loop reads CASSHVHRTKNTEAFF. The CDR3 coding sequence is TGCGCCAGCAGCCATGTCCATCGGACAAAGAACACTGAAGCTTTCTTT.

The gene calls are TRBV19 and TRBJ2-3; possibly TRBD2 for D (5 bases). The germline V gene has CDR1 LNHDA and CDR2 SQIVND (reference sequence). The V end lost 2 bases, the J end lost 1 base, and 10 bases lay between the germline ends. This CDR3 has 15 amino acids. The CDR3 DNA sequence: TGTGCCAGTAGTATAAGGCGTAGCGGCACAGATACGCAGTATTTT. Its protein product is CASSIRRSGTDTQYF.

The chain uses TRBV5-6 and TRBJ1-1, with D maybe TRBD1 (6 bases). In germline, CDR1 is SGHDT, CDR2 YYEEEE. The CDR3 is 17 residues long. V was clipped by 5 bases and J by 0 bases, with 20 bases between them. CDR3 sequence: CASSWGQGIGMNTEAFF. CDR3 DNA sequence: TGTGCCAGCAGTTGGGGGCAGGGAATAGGGATGAACACTGAAGCTTTCTTT.